This paragraph covers one T cell receptor beta chain sequence. The antigen it binds to is not known. Per-base quality was not reported, and no clone a single base away is much larger than it. The V end gives up 2 bases and the J end 0 bases, leaving 12 bases in the junction not matched to a gene. Inclusive of the bounding cysteine and phenylalanine, the CDR3 is 17 residues long. Only the CDR3 portion is preserved as DNA: 51 bases, with reading frame beginning at the first base. The germline V gene supplies CDR1 SQVTM and CDR2 ANQGSEA. Library method: multiplex PCR. TCRdb names Illumina HiSeq 2500 as the instrument used. TCRbeta libraries were constructed through three rounds of nested PCR with primers (Table S4) according to protocols adapted from ARM-PCR. Before sequencing, PCR products of 200-500 bp were cut from the gel and purified using the QIAquick gel extraction kit. The source study handled its data this way. Trimmomatic was used to clean the reads, FLASH merged the cleaned reads into complete CDR3 sequences, and MiTCR assigned the sequences to V(D)J germline segments. VDJtools was used to compute clonal diversity as the inverse Simpson's index. In-frame sequences without a premature stop codon were defined as productive reads. The public reads were reanalyzed by TCRdb: fastp trimming at Q25, MiXCR alignment, in-frame beta chains only. Each record represents a unique CDR3 protein, reported with the most common genes and DNA among its rows. V and J calls and clone size were set by TCRdb, not the authors. Recorded for this sample are about 80,000 distinct CDR3 sequences; 70% to 90% of them occurred a single time. In total, the top ten clones hold approximately 55% of the sample.

Bulk unsorted tissue served as the source for RNA extraction, and RNA quality was assessed using a NanoDrop ND-1000 and an Agilent 2100. Distant non-tumor tissue taken more than 3 cm from the tumor edge was used as the normal lung sample. Newly diagnosed lung cancer patients without prior chemotherapy who had been admitted for thoracic surgery in China between August and November 2014 were enrolled as donors. Anyone who had undergone radiotherapy or chemotherapy before, or who had another cancer at the same time, was left out of the study. Pieces of surgical tissue measuring roughly 1-2.2 cm3 were kept in RNAlater solution and held at -80 degrees C until needed. The sample belongs to a study of tumor and adjacent non-tumor tissue in lung cancer listed by TCRdb under 2018. With respect to the entire study: Of the cohort, eleven to twelve patients had adenocarcinoma, 2 had squamous cell carcinoma and 1 had small cell lung cancer. The 15 or so patients were aged roughly 30 to 80 years, included 10 men and 5 women, and had TNM stage I to III disease. A total of around 130,000,000 productive TCRbeta reads were generated by sequencing, corresponding to an average of roughly 4.1 million reads per sample. Using bulk TCRbeta repertoires from 15 lung cancer patients, the study set lung tumor tissue side by side with matched distant non-tumor lung tissue. A few dozen paired specimens, one tumor and one normal lung sample per patient, were profiled by TCRbeta CDR3 sequencing.

The paper as a whole reports these results and caveats: TCR diversity was significantly higher in younger patients, and greater tumor TCR diversity was associated with shorter overall survival and shorter disease-free survival. With only roughly 14 patients in the cohort, the authors noted that larger samples and more detailed clinical data are needed. Neither the sequencing platform nor unique molecular identifiers are mentioned in the methods. Tumor tissue showed significantly higher TCR diversity (inverse Simpson) than normal lung tissue, at roughly 390 vs 170 (P = 0.0075, Mann-Whitney U test). In normal lung, the top 100 clones accounted for a significantly larger cumulative share of the repertoire than in tumor tissue. Peripheral blood was not sequenced, so blood TCRbeta repertoires in these lung cancer patients were not examined.

The chain joins TRBV29-1 to TRBJ1-2, with 7 bases aligning to TRBD1. The TCR originated in a man aged 55 to 70 with non-small cell lung cancer. Sequenced sample: distant non-tumor lung tissue. The DNA sequence is as follows: TGCAGCGTTGAATGTTGGGACAGCTCACCAGCTAACTATGGCTACACCTTC. This codes for CSVECWDSSPANYGYTF.